This record looks at one T cell receptor beta chain sequence and its context. Its antigen is not known. Trimming stripped 6 bases from V and 7 bases from J, with 19 bases between. The germline V gene encodes CDR1 MDHEN and CDR2 SYDVKM. The CDR3 contains 15 residues. This sample is drawn from a study of T cell responses to AZD1222 COVID-19 vaccine. Study-level findings and limits: With dominance at 160-218 and 743-854, vaccine-associated CD4 TCRs spanned spike. After two AZD1222 doses, spike-specific TCR breadth and depth rose versus day 0. Samples come after the peak T cell response, not at day 14.

Using immunoSEQ multiplex PCR, the repertoire was profiled, and TCRdb retains in-frame clones only, with some absent. The table includes tens of thousands of clones, roughly nine tenths detected once. This receptor was obtained from an adult who received the AZD1222 COVID-19 vaccine. This chain connects TRBV28 to TRBJ2-1; the D gene is possibly TRBD2 (6 bases). The sequenced sample was peripheral blood, obtained 28 days after the second AZD1222 dose. The CDR3 loop reads CASRGTGVGRNEQFF. The CDR3 nucleotides are TGTGCCAGCAGAGGGACTGGCGTGGGACGGAATGAGCAGTTCTTC.